The 30 T cell receptor beta chains reported below all come from one sample, sequenced in a study of shared clonotypes between healthy human individuals. The protocol was immunoSEQ multiplex PCR, while the TCRdb copy is restricted to in-frame clones and leaves out a portion. The sample shows 150,000 to 200,000 clones, 85% to 95% of them seen only once. The sample comprised naive CD4+ T cells sorted from blood. Regarding subset: CD45RA+ positively selected. The origin of the receptors is a woman in her twenties or thirties in good health.

This chain connects TRBV6-5 to TRBJ1-4; D unresolved. The length of the CDR3 is 14 residues. Germline V gives CDR1 MNHEY, CDR2 SVGAGI. Trimming pared 0 bases from V and 8 bases from J, leaving 10 bases between. This chain's CDR3 is CASSYSPGGEKLFF. Here the CDR3 DNA reads TGTGCCAGCAGTTACTCCCCCGGTGGGGAAAAACTGTTTTTT.

V is TRBV11-2 and J is TRBJ2-1, with a possible D match to TRBD2 (6 bases). The CDR3 consists of 14 residues. Trimming took off 1 base at V and 7 bases at J, with 11 bases between the two ends. Germline V gene data show CDR1 as SGHAT and CDR2 as FQNNGV. The chain's CDR3 is CASSLAGRGNEQFF. The CDR3 coding sequence is TGTGCCAGCAGCTTAGCTGGCCGGGGGAATGAGCAGTTCTTC. The full variable domain, completed using reference TRBV11-2 and TRBJ2-1, is EAGVAQSPRYKIIEKRQSVAFWCNPISGHATLYWYQQILGQGPKLLIQFQNNGVVDDSQLPKDRFSAERLKGVDSTLKIQPAKLEDSAVYLCASSLAGRGNEQFFGPGTRLTVL.

The rearrangement links TRBV27 to TRBJ2-5; TRBD2 matches at 7 bases. Gene TRBJ2-7 matches the end of the DNA better, so the J call may be wrong. From germline, CDR1 is MNHEY and CDR2 SMNVEV (reference sequence). CDR3 length: 14 amino acids. DNA of the CDR3: TGTGCCAGCAGTTTTTCCAGCGGGGACTACGAGCAGTACTTC. Amino acid sequence: CASSFSSGDYEQYF.

The chain has TRBV15 and TRBJ2-7, with TRBD1 identical over 9 bases. With V trimmed by 2 bases and J by 4 bases, 9 bases remained unmatched. Germline lookup yields CDR1 LNHNV and CDR2 YYDKDF (reference sequence). This CDR3 region has 16 residues. The CDR3 bases are TGTGCCACCAGCAGACTTTCGGGACAGGGTAGATACGAGCAGTACTTC. As protein: CATSRLSGQGRYEQYF.

The gene calls are TRBV28 and TRBJ2-7, with TRBD2 as a possible D gene (5 bases). The V and J ends lost 1 base and 0 bases respectively, with 13 bases between them. Germline-derived CDR1 and CDR2 are MDHEN and SYDVKM. The CDR3 runs 16 residues. CDR3 coding DNA: TGTGCCAGCAGTTTATCGCCGGAGGAAAGCTCCTACGAGCAGTACTTC. Its translation: CASSLSPEESSYEQYF.

The V gene is TRBV6-1, the J gene TRBJ2-2, with TRBD2 matching over 7 bases. The CDR3 spans 20 residues. The V gene end was trimmed by 4 bases and the J gene end by 5 bases; junction bases not matched to a gene: 22. Germline V gene sequence: CDR1 MNHNS, CDR2 SASEGT. The CDR3 DNA reads TGTGCCAGCAGTGGGACACCCAAACCACCTGCGGGAGTCGTAACCGGGGAGCTGTTTTTT. Amino acids: CASSGTPKPPAGVVTGELFF.

The V gene is TRBV10-3, the J gene TRBJ1-2, with D possibly TRBD1 on 5 matching bases. CDR1 is ENHRY and CDR2 is SYGVKD in the germline V gene. The V end lost 4 bases, the J end lost 0 bases, and 12 bases lay between the germline ends. CDR3 length: 15 amino acids. The CDR3 DNA is TGTGCCATCAGTGTGAGGCAGGACACTAACTATGGCTACACCTTC. Its protein product is CAISVRQDTNYGYTF.

The rearrangement uses TRBV13 and TRBJ1-3; the D is unclear. This CDR3 comprises 14 residues. From germline, CDR1 is PRHDT and CDR2 FYEKMQ (reference sequence). V lost 6 bases to trimming and J lost 4 bases, with 13 bases between them. The CDR3 here is CASRSTFGGNTIYF. The DNA of the CDR3 is TGTGCCAGCAGGAGTACCTTCGGCGGAAACACCATATATTTT.

The genes are TRBV29-1 and TRBJ2-7; perhaps TRBD1 as D (6 bases). CDR1 SQVTM and CDR2 ANQGSEA come from the germline V gene. This CDR3 region has 12 residues. The ends were cut back, 5 bases at V and 1 base at J, with 9 bases in the middle. The DNA for the CDR3 is TGCAGCGTTCGAGGGGGATCCTACGAGCAGTACTTC. Protein product: CSVRGGSYEQYF.

V usage is TRBV18 and J usage is TRBJ1-4; D gene unclear. The CDR3 extends over 15 amino acids. The V end lost 5 bases, the J end lost 3 bases, and 13 bases lay between the germline ends. CDR1 KGHSH and CDR2 LQKENI come from the germline V gene. The CDR3 DNA sequence: TGTGCCAGCTCATTGACTGGAGGGTCTAATGAAAAACTGTTTTTT. Encoded protein: CASSLTGGSNEKLFF.

J is TRBJ2-7 and V is TRBV19; the D gene could be TRBD1 or TRBD2 (5 bases each). The CDR3 consists of 15 residues. The V gene lost 5 bases and the J gene lost 3 bases, with 17 bases spanning the gap. The germline CDR1 and CDR2 sequences are LNHDA and SQIVND (reference sequence). The CDR3 spells CASSVGPEEVYEQYF. CDR3 nucleotides: TGTGCCAGTAGTGTGGGACCCGAGGAGGTCTACGAGCAGTACTTC.

The chain carries TRBV7-3 and TRBJ2-3; the D gene is possibly TRBD1 (6 bases). Trimming stripped 5 bases from V and 4 bases from J, with 10 bases between. The CDR3 loop spans 13 amino acids. Germline CDR1 is SGHTA and CDR2 is FQGTGA. CDR3 bases: TGTGCCAGCAGCCCACAGGGCTCAGATACGCAGTATTTT. This encodes CASSPQGSDTQYF.

V usage is TRBV5-4 and J usage is TRBJ1-4, with 7 positions matching TRBD1. Germline V gene data show CDR1 as SGHNT and CDR2 as YYREEE (reference sequence). CDR3 length equals 15 residues. V lost 4 bases to trimming and J lost 3 bases; unmatched junction nucleotides: 6. This CDR3 is CASSTRQGANEKLFF. CDR3 DNA: TGTGCCAGCAGCACGAGACAGGGTGCTAATGAAAAACTGTTTTTT.

This clone was recorded only once. This rearrangement joins TRBV6-1 to TRBJ2-7; D is possibly TRBD2 (6 bases). CDR1 MNHNS and CDR2 SASEGT come from the germline V gene. V was trimmed by 2 bases and J by 12 bases, leaving 20 bases between them. This CDR3 region has 14 residues. The CDR3 DNA sequence: TGTGCCAGCAGTGAAATTGATTCGGGGGACGCGGGGTACTTC. It encodes CASSEIDSGDAGYF.

The chain joins TRBV10-3 to TRBJ1-5; 9 nucleotides match TRBD1. Germline trimming cut 8 bases from V and 6 bases from J; bases unmatched to any gene: 8. Germline V gene sequence: CDR1 ENHRY, CDR2 SYGVKD. The CDR3 spans 14 residues. The CDR3: CAIGRDRDTQPQHF. For the CDR3, the DNA is TGTGCCATCGGCCGGGACAGGGATACTCAGCCCCAGCATTTT.

This sequence joins TRBV9 and TRBJ1-4; TRBD1 is a possible D gene (6 bases). The CDR3 totals 15 residues. The germline gives CDR1 SGDLS, CDR2 YYNGEE. Deletions cut 0 bases from V and 3 bases from J, with 9 bases between. In nucleotides, the CDR3 is TGTGCCAGCAGCGTAGACACAGGGTCTAATGAAAAACTGTTTTTT. Amino acids: CASSVDTGSNEKLFF. Variable domain in full (rest from reference TRBV9 and TRBJ1-4): DSGVTQTPKHLITATGQRVTLRCSPRSGDLSVYWYQQSLDQGLQFLIQYYNGEERAKGNILERFSAQQFPDLHSELNLSSLELGDSALYFCASSVDTGSNEKLFFGSGTQLSVL.

The chain combines TRBV11-2 with TRBJ2-7; the D is unclear. CDR3 length: 14 residues. V was trimmed by 7 bases and J by 0 bases, leaving 13 bases between them. The germline CDR1 and CDR2 sequences are SGHAT and FQNNGV. CDR3 region: CASTRSTSSYEQYF. In nucleotides, the CDR3 is TGTGCCAGCACCCGGTCCACGAGCTCCTACGAGCAGTACTTC. Supplemented by reference TRBV11-2 and TRBJ2-7, the full variable domain reads EAGVAQSPRYKIIEKRQSVAFWCNPISGHATLYWYQQILGQGPKLLIQFQNNGVVDDSQLPKDRFSAERLKGVDSTLKIQPAKLEDSAVYLCASTRSTSSYEQYFGPGTRLTVT.

The chain couples TRBV27 to TRBJ2-1; D is perhaps TRBD1 (6 bases). V lost 6 bases, J lost 8 bases, and 11 bases lay in between. The germline V gene encodes CDR1 MNHEY and CDR2 SMNVEV (reference sequence). The CDR3 totals 12 residues. CDR3 DNA sequence: TGTGCCAGCAGAGATAGGGGGTATGAGCAGTTCTTC. As protein: CASRDRGYEQFF.

This chain connects TRBV6-5 to TRBJ2-2; D perhaps matches TRBD2 (6 bases). CDR3 size: 16 residues. Germline values: CDR1 MNHEY, CDR2 SVGAGI. V shed 4 bases and J shed 0 bases, with 12 bases lying between them. Here the CDR3 reads CASSFLGLSNTGELFF. The CDR3 DNA follows: TGTGCCAGCAGTTTCCTAGGACTATCGAACACCGGGGAGCTGTTTTTT.

The count of this clone is one. This chain uses TRBV7-8 with TRBJ2-1; 12 nucleotides line up with TRBD2. V shed 6 bases and J 10 bases; nucleotides not matched to a gene: 16. CDR3 length equals 17 residues. Germline V gene lookup returns CDR1 SGHVS and CDR2 FQNEAQ. CDR3 bases: TGTGCCAGCAGTTCTGTGCTCCTAGCGGGAGGGCCTGGGGAGCAGTTCTTC. Its translation is CASSSVLLAGGPGEQFF. Full variable domain (missing parts from reference TRBV7-8 and TRBJ2-1): GAGVSQSPRYKVAKRGQDVALRCDPISGHVSLFWYQQALGQGPEFLTYFQNEAQLDKSGLPSDRFFAERPEGSVSTLKIQRTQQEDSAVYLCASSSVLLAGGPGEQFFGPGTRLTVL.

V is TRBV7-9 and J is TRBJ1-6; TRBD1 agrees at 9 bases. CDR1 SEHNR and CDR2 FQNEAQ come from the germline V gene (reference sequence). Trimming took 3 bases from V and 5 from J; bases not matched to a gene: 2. The CDR3 is 15 residues long. This CDR3 is CASSFGQGNNSPLHF. DNA for the CDR3: TGTGCCAGCAGCTTCGGACAGGGGAATAATTCACCCCTCCACTTT.

The rearrangement joins TRBV7-9 to TRBJ2-3, with TRBD2 matching over 7 bases. The CDR3 sequence is 13 residues long. V dropped 4 bases and J dropped 3; count of bases not matched to a gene: 1. Looked up from germline, CDR1 is SEHNR and CDR2 is FQNEAQ (reference sequence). In DNA form, the CDR3 reads TGTGCCAGCAGCTCGGGGGGAACAGATACGCAGTATTTT. Translation gives CASSSGGTDTQYF.

The chain links TRBV10-2 to TRBJ1-5; D might be TRBD1 (5 bases). V was shortened by 7 bases and J by 0 bases, with 10 bases between the two germline ends. CDR3 length equals 14 residues. The germline V gene encodes CDR1 WSHSY and CDR2 SAAADI. CDR3 amino acids: CASMAGRSNQPQHF. The CDR3 nucleotides are TGCGCCAGCATGGCAGGGCGTAGCAATCAGCCCCAGCATTTT.

This clone was picked up one time. The chain couples TRBV5-6 to TRBJ1-2; D remains unclear. This CDR3 region has 11 residues. In germline, CDR1 is SGHDT, CDR2 YYEEEE. Trimming stripped 4 bases from V and 5 bases from J, with 6 bases between. CDR3 in DNA: TGTGCCAGCAGCCGAGAATATGGCTACACCTTC. Translating gives CASSREYGYTF.

The chain combines TRBV25-1 with TRBJ2-7; TRBD2 is a possible D gene (5 bases). Germline V gene sequence: CDR1 MGHDK, CDR2 SYGVNS. Trimming removed 7 bases at V and 5 bases at J, with 12 bases between. The CDR3 totals 12 residues. In nucleotides, the CDR3 is TGTGCCAGCACGGGATTAGGGAACGAGCAGTACTTC. Protein sequence: CASTGLGNEQYF.

This CDR3 reads CASSLSLAPGWYF. CDR3 in DNA: TGTGCCAGCAGTTTATCCCTAGCCCCCGGATGGTACTTC. The chain recombines TRBV28 with TRBJ2-5, with a possible D match to TRBD2 (5 bases). The germline CDR1 and CDR2 sequences are MDHEN and SYDVKM. Deletions cut 1 base from V and 13 bases from J, with 16 bases between. The length of the CDR3 is 13 residues.

This chain joins TRBV7-2 and TRBJ2-7; 9 bases map to TRBD1. V gave up 1 base and J gave up 6 bases; unmatched junction bases: 10. This CDR3 region has 16 residues. CDR1 and CDR2 from the germline V gene are SGHTA and FQGNSA. CDR3 in amino acids: CASSLGRDRANPEQYF. CDR3 nucleotides: TGTGCCAGCAGCTTAGGACGGGACAGGGCTAATCCCGAGCAGTACTTC.

CDR3 DNA sequence: TGTGCCAGCAGCTACGACAGCATCTTACGGGAGCAGTACTTC. It encodes CASSYDSILREQYF. The J gene is TRBJ2-7, the V gene TRBV11-2, with TRBD1 as a possible D gene (5 bases). In germline, CDR1 is SGHAT, CDR2 FQNNGV. The CDR3 totals 14 residues. The V and J ends lost 4 bases and 7 bases respectively, with 17 bases between them.

The genes are TRBV5-8 and TRBJ2-7; D not resolved. This CDR3 is built from 13 residues. CDR1 SGHTS and CDR2 YDEGEE come from the germline V gene. V lost 5 bases and J 4 bases, leaving 13 bases between the germline ends. As DNA, the CDR3 is TGTGCCAGCAGTAAAAAAACAGTTTACGAGCAGTACTTC. Its protein product is CASSKKTVYEQYF.

The CDR3 DNA follows: TGTGCCTGGAGTGGACTAGCGGCAACCGGGGAGCTGTTTTTT. Translating gives CAWSGLAATGELFF. The chain links TRBV30 to TRBJ2-2; 9 nucleotides line up with TRBD2. The germline V gene has CDR1 GTSNPN and CDR2 SVGIG (reference sequence). CDR3 size: 14 residues. Losses at the gene ends were 1 base for V and 5 bases for J; bases not matched to a gene: 2.